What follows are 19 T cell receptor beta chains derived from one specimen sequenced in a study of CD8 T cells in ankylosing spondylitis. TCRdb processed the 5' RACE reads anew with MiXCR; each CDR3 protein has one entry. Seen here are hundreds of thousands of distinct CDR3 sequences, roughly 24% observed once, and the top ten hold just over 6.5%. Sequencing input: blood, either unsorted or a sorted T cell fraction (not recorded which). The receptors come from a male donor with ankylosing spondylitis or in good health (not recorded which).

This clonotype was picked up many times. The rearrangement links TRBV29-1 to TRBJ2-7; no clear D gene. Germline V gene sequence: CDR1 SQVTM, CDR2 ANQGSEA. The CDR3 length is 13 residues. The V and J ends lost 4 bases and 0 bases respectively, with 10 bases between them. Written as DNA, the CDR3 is TGCAGCGTTGGTGTAGCCAGCTCCTACGAGCAGTACTTC. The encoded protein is CSVGVASSYEQYF.

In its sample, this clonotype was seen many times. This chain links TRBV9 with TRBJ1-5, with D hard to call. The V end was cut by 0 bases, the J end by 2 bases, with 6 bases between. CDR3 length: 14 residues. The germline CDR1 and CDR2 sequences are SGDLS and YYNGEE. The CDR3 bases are TGTGCCAGCAGCGTAGGAACCGGCAATCAGCCCCAGCATTTT. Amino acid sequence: CASSVGTGNQPQHF.

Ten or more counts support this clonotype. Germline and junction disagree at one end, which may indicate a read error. CDR3 in amino acids: CASTNKAPRDLRVGELFF. The CDR3 nucleotides are TGTGCTAGCACTAATAAGGCCCCTCGGGACCTAAGGGTCGGGGAGCTGTTTTTT. The V and J genes are TRBV7-7 and TRBJ2-2; D is tentatively TRBD1 or TRBD2 (5 bases each). The CDR3 has 18 amino acids. Germline assignment: CDR1 SSHAT and CDR2 FNYEAQ (reference sequence).

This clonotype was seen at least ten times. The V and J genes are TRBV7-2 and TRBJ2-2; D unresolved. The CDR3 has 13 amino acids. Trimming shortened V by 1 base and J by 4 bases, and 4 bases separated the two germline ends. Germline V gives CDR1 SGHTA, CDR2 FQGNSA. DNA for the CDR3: TGTGCCAGCAGCTTAGTCCTCACCGGGGAGCTGTTTTTT. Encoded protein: CASSLVLTGELFF.

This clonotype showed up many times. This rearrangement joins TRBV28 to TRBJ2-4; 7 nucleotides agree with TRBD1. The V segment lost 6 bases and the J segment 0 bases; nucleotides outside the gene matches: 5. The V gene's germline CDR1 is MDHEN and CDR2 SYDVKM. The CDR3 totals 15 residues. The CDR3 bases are TGTGCCAGCAGCCGTGGGGACAGAGCCAAAAACATTCAGTACTTC. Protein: CASSRGDRAKNIQYF.

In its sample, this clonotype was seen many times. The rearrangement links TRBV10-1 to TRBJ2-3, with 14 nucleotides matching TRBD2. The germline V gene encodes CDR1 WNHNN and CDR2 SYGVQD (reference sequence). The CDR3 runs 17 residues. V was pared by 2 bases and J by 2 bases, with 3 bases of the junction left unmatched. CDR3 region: CASSEGTSGRVTDTQYF. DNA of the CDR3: TGCGCCAGCAGTGAGGGGACTAGCGGGAGAGTCACAGATACGCAGTATTTT.

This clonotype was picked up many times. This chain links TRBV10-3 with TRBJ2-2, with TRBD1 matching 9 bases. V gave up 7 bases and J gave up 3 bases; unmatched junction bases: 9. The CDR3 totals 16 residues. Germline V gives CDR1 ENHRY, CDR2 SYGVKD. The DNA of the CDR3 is TGTGCCATCAAGACAGGGGGAGCGGGTGACACCGGGGAGCTGTTTTTT. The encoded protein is CAIKTGGAGDTGELFF.

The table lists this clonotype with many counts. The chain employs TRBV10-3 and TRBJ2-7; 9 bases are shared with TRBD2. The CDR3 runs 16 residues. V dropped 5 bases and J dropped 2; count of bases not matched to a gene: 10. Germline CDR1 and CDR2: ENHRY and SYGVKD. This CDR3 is CAISSTSSGGPYEQYF. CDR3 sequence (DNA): TGTGCCATCAGTAGCACTTCCAGCGGGGGGCCCTACGAGCAGTACTTC.

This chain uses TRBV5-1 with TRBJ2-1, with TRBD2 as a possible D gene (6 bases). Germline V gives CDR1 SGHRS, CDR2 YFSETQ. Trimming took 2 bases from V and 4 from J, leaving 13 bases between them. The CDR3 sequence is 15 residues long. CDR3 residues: CASSLPGTSYNEQFF. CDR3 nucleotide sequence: TGCGCCAGCAGCTTACCCGGGACTTCTTACAATGAGCAGTTCTTC.

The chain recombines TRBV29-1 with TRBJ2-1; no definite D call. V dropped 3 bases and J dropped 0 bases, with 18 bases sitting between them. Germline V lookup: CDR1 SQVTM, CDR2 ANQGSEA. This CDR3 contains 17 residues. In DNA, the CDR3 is TGCAGCGTTGAGGGAACGAAGAGTCAAAACTCCTACAATGAGCAGTTCTTC. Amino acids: CSVEGTKSQNSYNEQFF.

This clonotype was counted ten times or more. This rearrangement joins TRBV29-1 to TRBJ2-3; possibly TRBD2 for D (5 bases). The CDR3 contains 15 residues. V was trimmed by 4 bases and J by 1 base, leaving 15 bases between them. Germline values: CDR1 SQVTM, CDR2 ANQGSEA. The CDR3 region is CSVAYLAGGTDTQYF. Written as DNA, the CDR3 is TGCAGCGTTGCCTATCTAGCCGGAGGCACAGATACGCAGTATTTT.

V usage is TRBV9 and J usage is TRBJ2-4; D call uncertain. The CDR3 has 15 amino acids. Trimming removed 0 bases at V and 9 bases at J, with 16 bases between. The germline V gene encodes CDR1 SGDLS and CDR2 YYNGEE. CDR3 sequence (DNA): TGTGCCAGCAGCGTAGATAATAGCAAGTCGGCCATTCAGTACTTC. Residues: CASSVDNSKSAIQYF. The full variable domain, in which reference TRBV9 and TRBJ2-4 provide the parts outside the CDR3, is DSGVTQTPKHLITATGQRVTLRCSPRSGDLSVYWYQQSLDQGLQFLIQYYNGEERAKGNILERFSAQQFPDLHSELNLSSLELGDSALYFCASSVDNSKSAIQYFGAGTRLSVL.

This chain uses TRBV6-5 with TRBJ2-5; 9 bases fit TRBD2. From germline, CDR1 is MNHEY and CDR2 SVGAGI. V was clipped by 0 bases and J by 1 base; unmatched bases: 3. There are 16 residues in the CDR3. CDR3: CASSYSRAGGQETQYF. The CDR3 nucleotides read TGTGCCAGCAGTTACTCGAGAGCGGGAGGCCAAGAGACCCAGTACTTC.

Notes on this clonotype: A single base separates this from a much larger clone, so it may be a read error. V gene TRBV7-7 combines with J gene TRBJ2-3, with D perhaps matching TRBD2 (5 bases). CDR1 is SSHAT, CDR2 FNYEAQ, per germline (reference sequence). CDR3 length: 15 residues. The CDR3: CADQRTLVPTDTQYF. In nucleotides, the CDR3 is TGTGCGGACCAGCGCACACTAGTTCCCACAGATACGCAGTATTTT.

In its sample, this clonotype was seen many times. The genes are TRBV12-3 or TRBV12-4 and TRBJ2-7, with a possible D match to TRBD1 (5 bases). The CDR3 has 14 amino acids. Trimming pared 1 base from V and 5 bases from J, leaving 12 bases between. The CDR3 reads CASSLGRVRDEQYF. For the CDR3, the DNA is TGTGCCAGCAGTTTAGGCAGGGTCCGGGACGAGCAGTACTTC.

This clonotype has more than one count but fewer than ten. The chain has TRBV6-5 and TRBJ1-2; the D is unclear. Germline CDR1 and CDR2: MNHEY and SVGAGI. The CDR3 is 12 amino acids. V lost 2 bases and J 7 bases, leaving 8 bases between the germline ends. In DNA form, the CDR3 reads TGTGCCAGCAGTTACGGGTGGAGTGGCTACACCTTC. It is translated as CASSYGWSGYTF.

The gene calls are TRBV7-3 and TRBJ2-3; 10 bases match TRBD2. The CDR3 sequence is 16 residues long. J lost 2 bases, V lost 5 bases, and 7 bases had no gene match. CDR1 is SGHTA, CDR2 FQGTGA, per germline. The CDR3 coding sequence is TGTGCCAGCAGCCCCCGTAGCGGGAGGACCACAGATACGCAGTATTTT. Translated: CASSPRSGRTTDTQYF.

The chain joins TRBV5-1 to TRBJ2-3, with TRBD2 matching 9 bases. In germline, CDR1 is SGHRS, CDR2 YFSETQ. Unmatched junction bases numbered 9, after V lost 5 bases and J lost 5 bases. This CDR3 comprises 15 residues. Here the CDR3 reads CASSFSGSEGDTQYF. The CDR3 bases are TGCGCCAGCAGTTTTAGCGGGAGTGAAGGAGATACGCAGTATTTT.

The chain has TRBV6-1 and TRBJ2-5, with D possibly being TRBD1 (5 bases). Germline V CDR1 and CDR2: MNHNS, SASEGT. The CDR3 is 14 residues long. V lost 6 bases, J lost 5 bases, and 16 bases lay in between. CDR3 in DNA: TGTGCCAGCAGCAACCAAGGGGTCTCTGAGACCCAGTACTTC. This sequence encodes CASSNQGVSETQYF.